This section outlines one TCR beta chain sequence together with its context. These data belong to a study of blood T cell repertoires in COVID-19. Across the whole study: Some COVID-19 samples were acute and others convalescent; all came from the United States, Italy and Spain. PBMCs, B-cell-depleted T cells, or T cells provided the cDNA or gDNA that made up the material.

In the original processing: It was from reference gene primer amplification that nucleated cell counts were estimated. The protocol was immunoSEQ multiplex PCR, while the TCRdb copy is restricted to in-frame clones and leaves out a portion. V and J calls and clone size are copied from that table; D and trimming were computed from the DNA. The sample includes more than 60,000 clones, approximately 89% of them seen just once. Germline V gene data show CDR1 as MGHRA and CDR2 as YSYEKL. Trimming took 4 bases from V and 7 from J; bases not matched to a gene: 1. The CDR3 has 12 residues. This chain joins TRBV4-1 and TRBJ2-1; 7 positions match TRBD2. The origin of this receptor is a woman aged 45 to 65 with active COVID-19. The source material was peripheral blood. This CDR3 reads CASSLAGNEQFF. The CDR3 bases are TGCGCCAGCAGCCTAGCGGGTAATGAGCAGTTCTTC.